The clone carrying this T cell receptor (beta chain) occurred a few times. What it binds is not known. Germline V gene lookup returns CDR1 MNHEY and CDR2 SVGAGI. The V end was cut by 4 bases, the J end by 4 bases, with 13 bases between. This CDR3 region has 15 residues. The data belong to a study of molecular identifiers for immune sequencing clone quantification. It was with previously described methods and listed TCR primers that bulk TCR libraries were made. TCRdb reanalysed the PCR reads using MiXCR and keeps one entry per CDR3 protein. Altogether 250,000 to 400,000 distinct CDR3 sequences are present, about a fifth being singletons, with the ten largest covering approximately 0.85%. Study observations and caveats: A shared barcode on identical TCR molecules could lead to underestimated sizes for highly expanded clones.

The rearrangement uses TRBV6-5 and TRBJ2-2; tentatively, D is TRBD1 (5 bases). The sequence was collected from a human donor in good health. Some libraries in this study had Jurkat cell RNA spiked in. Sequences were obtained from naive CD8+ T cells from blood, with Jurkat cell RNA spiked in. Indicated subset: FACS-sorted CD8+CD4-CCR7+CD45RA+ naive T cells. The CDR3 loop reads CASSSFQGSTGELFF. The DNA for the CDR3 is TGTGCCAGCAGTTCATTCCAGGGATCCACCGGGGAGCTGTTTTTT.